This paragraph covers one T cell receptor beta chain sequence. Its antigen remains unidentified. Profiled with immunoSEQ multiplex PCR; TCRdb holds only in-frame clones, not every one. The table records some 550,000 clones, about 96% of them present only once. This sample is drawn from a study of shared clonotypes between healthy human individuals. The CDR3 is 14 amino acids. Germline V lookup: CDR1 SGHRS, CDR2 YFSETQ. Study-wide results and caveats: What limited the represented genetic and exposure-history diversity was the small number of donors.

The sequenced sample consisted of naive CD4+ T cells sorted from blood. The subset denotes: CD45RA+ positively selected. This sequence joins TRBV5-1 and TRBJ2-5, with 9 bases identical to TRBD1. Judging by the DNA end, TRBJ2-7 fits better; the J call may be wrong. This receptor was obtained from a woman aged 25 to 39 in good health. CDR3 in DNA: TGCGCCAGCAGCCCGGGACAGGGTATCTACGAGCAGTACTTC. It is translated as CASSPGQGIYEQYF.